One sample yielded the 8 T cell receptor beta chains listed below, sequenced in a study of T-cell reconstitution after alpha-beta-depleted transplantation in children. Using unique molecular identifiers, the investigators prepared the TCRbeta library. TCRdb reanalysed the PCR reads using MiXCR and keeps one entry per CDR3 protein. Of about 610,000 distinct CDR3 sequences in the sample, about 10% are singletons; the top ten hold about 4%. The sequencing used PBMCs from the stem cell graft donor, collected from the stem cell graft. The receptors come from a human donor who donated a stem cell graft to a child with acute myeloid leukemia.

This chain connects TRBV6-1 to TRBJ1-2, with D possibly being TRBD1 (5 bases). V dropped 1 base and J dropped 4 bases, with 13 bases sitting between them. Germline-derived CDR1 and CDR2 are MNHNS and SASEGT. This CDR3 has 15 amino acids. The DNA for the CDR3 is TGTGCCAGCAGTGAAGACCAGGGCTTTCTCTATGGCTACACCTTC. Amino acid sequence: CASSEDQGFLYGYTF.

This clonotype was counted between two and nine times. The chain employs TRBV5-1 and TRBJ2-3; D tentatively reads TRBD1 or TRBD2 (5 bases each). V was shortened by 1 base and J by 3 bases, with 15 bases between the two germline ends. Germline CDR1 SGHRS, CDR2 YFSETQ. There are 16 residues in the CDR3. CDR3 amino acids: CASSLSPRGETDTQYF. The DNA of the CDR3 is TGCGCCAGCAGCTTGTCCCCCCGGGGCGAGACAGATACGCAGTATTTT. Together with reference TRBV5-1 and TRBJ2-3, the CDR3 gives the full variable domain: KAGVTQTPRYLIKTRGQQVTLSCSPISGHRSVSWYQQTPGQGLQFLFEYFSETQRNKGNFPGRFSGRQFSNSRSEMNVSTLELGDSALYLCASSLSPRGETDTQYFGPGTRLTVL.

This chain joins TRBV7-2 and TRBJ2-7, with D possibly being TRBD1 (6 bases). Germline assignment: CDR1 SGHTA and CDR2 FQGNSA. V gave up 5 bases and J gave up 4 bases, with 18 bases separating them. The CDR3 has 15 residues. CDR3 DNA sequence: TGTGCCAGCAGCCCTAACAGGGCATCCCGATACGAGCAGTACTTC. This codes for CASSPNRASRYEQYF.

The chain has TRBV20-1 and TRBJ2-2; unclear D gene. Germline CDR1 and CDR2: DFQATT and SNEGSKA (reference sequence). The CDR3 consists of 14 residues. The V and J ends lost 6 bases and 0 bases respectively, with 11 bases between them. CDR3 region: CSAQFISNTGELFF. The CDR3 region has the DNA TGCAGTGCCCAGTTTATCTCGAACACCGGGGAGCTGTTTTTT.

This clonotype was picked up a small number of times. The chain is built from TRBV5-1 and TRBJ1-1; no clear D gene. Trimming took off 0 bases at V and 3 bases at J, with 6 bases between the two ends. Germline CDR1 and CDR2: SGHRS and YFSETQ. The CDR3 runs 13 residues. The CDR3, as DNA: TGCGCCAGCAGCTTGGCTGAGTACACTGAAGCTTTCTTT. Translated: CASSLAEYTEAFF.

This chain joins TRBV20-1 and TRBJ1-6; D perhaps matches TRBD1 (5 bases). V lost 3 bases, J lost 7 bases, and 19 bases lay in between. This CDR3 spans 16 amino acids. CDR1 is DFQATT, CDR2 SNEGSKA, per germline (reference sequence). Here the CDR3 DNA reads TGCAGTGCTAGGCCTCTTCCCGGGGGGGGGAATTCACCCCTCCACTTT. Residues: CSARPLPGGGNSPLHF.

This clonotype has only a few counts. This chain uses TRBV6-5 with TRBJ1-1; 8 bases match TRBD1. Germline V gene lookup returns CDR1 MNHEY and CDR2 SVGAGI. CDR3 length: 11 residues. Trimming took 7 bases from V and 8 from J; bases not matched to a gene: 3. In DNA, the CDR3 is TGTGCCAGCACCCGGGACAGGGAAGCTTTCTTT. Protein: CASTRDREAFF.

The rearrangement uses TRBV12-3 or TRBV12-4 and TRBJ1-1; D ambiguous. This CDR3 contains 15 residues. V was pared by 5 bases and J by 0 bases, with 13 bases between. CDR3 sequence reads: CASSPRRQMNTEAFF. CDR3 coding DNA: TGTGCCAGCAGTCCCCGCCGGCAGATGAACACTGAAGCTTTCTTT.